What follows are 8 T cell receptor beta chains derived from one specimen sequenced in a study of blood T cell repertoires in COVID-19. Here immunoSEQ multiplex PCR was the method, and the copy in TCRdb shows in-frame clones only, minus some. This table holds some 30,000 clones, about 92% found once. Sequencing used peripheral blood. The receptors shown here come from a man aged 50 to 59 with active COVID-19.

This chain connects TRBV2 to TRBJ2-2; 8 positions agree with TRBD2. V was clipped by 6 bases and J by 5 bases; unmatched bases: 14. The CDR3 totals 17 residues. Germline assignment: CDR1 SNHLY and CDR2 FYNNEI. This CDR3 reads CASRQSPGTRRTGELFF. DNA of the CDR3: TGTGCCAGCAGACAAAGCCCCGGGACTAGGAGAACCGGGGAGCTGTTTTTT.

V usage is TRBV7-2 and J usage is TRBJ2-4; TRBD2 aligns across 7 bases. Germline V gene lookup returns CDR1 SGHTA and CDR2 FQGNSA. CDR3 length: 15 amino acids. The V gene end was trimmed by 5 bases and the J gene end by 3 bases; junction bases not matched to a gene: 7. The CDR3 nucleotides read TGTGCCAGCAGCACCGGGGGGTTCGACAAAAACATTCAGTACTTC. It specifies CASSTGGFDKNIQYF. Variable domain in full (rest from reference TRBV7-2 and TRBJ2-4): GAGVSQSPSNKVTEKGKDVELRCDPISGHTALYWYRQSLGQGLEFLIYFQGNSAPDKSGLPSDRFSAERTGGSVSTLTIQRTQQEDSAVYLCASSTGGFDKNIQYFGAGTRLSVL.

V is TRBV23-1 and J is TRBJ1-1; D is perhaps TRBD1 (6 bases). TRBV23-1 carries the ORF label, with uncertain function. This CDR3 comprises 15 residues. Trimming stripped 2 bases from V and 5 bases from J, with 15 bases between. CDR3 sequence (DNA): TGCGCCAGCAGTCAAGGGGCGGCAGGGGAAACTGAAGCTTTCTTT. Protein sequence: CASSQGAAGETEAFF.

This chain joins TRBV12-3 or TRBV12-4 and TRBJ2-2; D remains ambiguous. The CDR3 sequence is 12 residues long. Deletions cut 3 bases from V and 6 bases from J, with 5 bases between. The CDR3 DNA reads as TGTGCCAGCAGTTTCGTAGCCGGGGAGCTGTTTTTT. It yields the protein CASSFVAGELFF.

This clone was counted a single time. CDR3 residues: CASSSGRLDYEQYF. The CDR3 DNA reads as TGTGCCAGCAGTAGTGGCAGGCTGGACTACGAGCAGTACTTC. The chain employs TRBV2 and TRBJ2-7; D unresolved. The CDR3 is 14 amino acids. Germline V gene lookup returns CDR1 SNHLY and CDR2 FYNNEI. The ends were cut back, 5 bases at V and 3 bases at J, with 14 bases in the middle.

The rearrangement joins TRBV6-1 to TRBJ2-5; no firm D call. The CDR3 loop spans 12 amino acids. Trimming stripped 2 bases from V and 5 bases from J, with 6 bases between. Germline values: CDR1 MNHNS, CDR2 SASEGT. The CDR3 protein is CASSELRETQYF. The CDR3 bases are TGTGCCAGCAGTGAACTTCGGGAGACCCAGTACTTC.

The V and J genes are TRBV27 and TRBJ1-4; D is ambiguous. The CDR3 covers 16 residues. Trimming left V 5 bases short and J 2 bases short, with 15 bases between. Germline CDR1 and CDR2: MNHEY and SMNVEV (reference sequence). The CDR3 reads CASSKLNPGTNEKLFF. CDR3 DNA sequence: TGTGCCAGCAGTAAGCTAAATCCGGGGACTAATGAAAAACTGTTTTTT.

The J gene is TRBJ2-7, the V gene TRBV7-9; 9 nucleotides match TRBD1. The trim removed 1 base at V and 1 base at J, leaving 2 bases unmatched. CDR1 and CDR2 (germline): SEHNR, FQNEAQ (reference sequence). CDR3 length equals 15 residues. The chain's CDR3 is CASSLETGGSYEQYF. The CDR3 DNA sequence: TGTGCCAGCAGCTTAGAGACAGGGGGATCCTACGAGCAGTACTTC.